The 7 T cell receptor beta chains below all came from one sample that was sequenced in a study of blood T cell repertoires in COVID-19. Repertoires were generated with immunoSEQ multiplex PCR, while TCRdb's copy carries only in-frame clones and drops some. The table records 100,000 to 150,000 clones, about 87% of them present only once. Sequences were obtained from peripheral blood. The origin of the receptors is a woman between 65 and 79 years old with acute or convalescent COVID-19.

The CDR3 nucleotides are TGTGCCAGCAGTTTAGGGAGGGAGCGTGGCTACACCTTC. Its translation is CASSLGRERGYTF. This rearrangement joins TRBV12-3 or TRBV12-4 to TRBJ1-2; D is undetermined. This CDR3 comprises 13 residues. The ends were cut back, 1 base at V and 7 bases at J, with 10 bases in the middle.

V gene TRBV28 combines with J gene TRBJ1-4, with 8 bases fitting TRBD1. Trimming at V came to 5 bases and at J to 2 bases, leaving 7 bases not matched to a gene. Germline V gene data show CDR1 as MDHEN and CDR2 as SYDVKM. The CDR3 has 16 residues. The CDR3 reads CASSPRQGYTNEKLFF. The CDR3 coding sequence is TGTGCCAGCAGTCCGAGACAGGGGTACACTAATGAAAAACTGTTTTTT.

By share of the sample, this clone is medium-sized. The likely explanation is a read error, given a far larger clone one base away. The same CDR3 is also encoded by other DNA sequences in this sample. This sequence joins TRBV11-3 and TRBJ1-1; tentative D call: TRBD1 (6 bases). The CDR3 totals 13 residues. Germline lookup yields CDR1 SGHNT and CDR2 YENEEA. The CDR3 region is CASSRGGATEAFF. As DNA, the CDR3 is TGCGCCAGCAGCCGGGGGGGGGCTACTGAAGCTTTCTTT.

V usage is TRBV12-5 and J usage is TRBJ1-6; TRBD1 matches 8 bases. The CDR3 spans 15 residues. The germline gives CDR1 LGHNT, CDR2 FRNRAP. V was pared by 6 bases and J by 5 bases, with 6 bases of the junction left unmatched. CDR3: CASGPGQGDNSPLHF. CDR3 DNA: TGTGCTAGTGGCCCTGGACAGGGTGATAATTCACCCCTCCACTTT.

The J gene is TRBJ2-7, the V gene TRBV28, with 11 positions matching TRBD1. The CDR3 totals 15 residues. With V trimmed by 4 bases and J by 5 bases, 7 bases remained unmatched. Germline lookup yields CDR1 MDHEN and CDR2 SYDVKM. CDR3 DNA: TGTGCCAGCAGTTCAACGGGACAGGGGGTCCACGAGCAGTACTTC. It specifies CASSSTGQGVHEQYF.

V gene TRBV9 combines with J gene TRBJ1-2; 7 bases agree with TRBD1. This CDR3 comprises 14 residues. The V segment lost 3 bases and the J segment 6 bases; nucleotides outside the gene matches: 8. Germline V gene data show CDR1 as SGDLS and CDR2 as YYNGEE. This CDR3 reads CASSATTGVDGYTF. In DNA, the CDR3 is TGTGCCAGCAGCGCGACAACAGGGGTGGATGGCTACACCTTC. The full variable domain, with the rest looked up from reference TRBV9 and TRBJ1-2, is DSGVTQTPKHLITATGQRVTLRCSPRSGDLSVYWYQQSLDQGLQFLIQYYNGEERAKGNILERFSAQQFPDLHSELNLSSLELGDSALYFCASSATTGVDGYTFGSGTRLTVV.

This chain joins TRBV11-2 and TRBJ2-7, with 7 bases matching TRBD1. CDR3 size: 16 residues. Germline-derived CDR1 and CDR2 are SGHAT and FQNNGV. J lost 2 bases, V lost 7 bases, and 14 bases had no gene match. CDR3 coding DNA: TGTGCCAGCAAGACAGGGAATATAATGGGCGCCTACGAGCAGTACTTC. It specifies CASKTGNIMGAYEQYF.